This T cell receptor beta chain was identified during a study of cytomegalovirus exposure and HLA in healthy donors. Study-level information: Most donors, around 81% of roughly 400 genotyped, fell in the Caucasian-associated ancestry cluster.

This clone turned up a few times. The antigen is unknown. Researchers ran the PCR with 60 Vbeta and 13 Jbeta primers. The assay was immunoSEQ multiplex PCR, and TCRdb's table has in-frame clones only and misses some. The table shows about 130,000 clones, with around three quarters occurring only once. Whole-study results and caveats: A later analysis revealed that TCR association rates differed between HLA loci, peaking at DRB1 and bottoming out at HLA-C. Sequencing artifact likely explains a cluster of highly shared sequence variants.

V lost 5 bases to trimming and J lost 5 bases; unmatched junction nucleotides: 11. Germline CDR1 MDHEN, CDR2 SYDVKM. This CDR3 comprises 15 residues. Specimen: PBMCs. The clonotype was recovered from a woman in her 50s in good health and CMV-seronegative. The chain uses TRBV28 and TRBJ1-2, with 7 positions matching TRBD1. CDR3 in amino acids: CASSTHPGGQYGYTF. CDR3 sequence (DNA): TGTGCCAGCAGTACTCATCCCGGGGGACAGTATGGCTACACCTTC.